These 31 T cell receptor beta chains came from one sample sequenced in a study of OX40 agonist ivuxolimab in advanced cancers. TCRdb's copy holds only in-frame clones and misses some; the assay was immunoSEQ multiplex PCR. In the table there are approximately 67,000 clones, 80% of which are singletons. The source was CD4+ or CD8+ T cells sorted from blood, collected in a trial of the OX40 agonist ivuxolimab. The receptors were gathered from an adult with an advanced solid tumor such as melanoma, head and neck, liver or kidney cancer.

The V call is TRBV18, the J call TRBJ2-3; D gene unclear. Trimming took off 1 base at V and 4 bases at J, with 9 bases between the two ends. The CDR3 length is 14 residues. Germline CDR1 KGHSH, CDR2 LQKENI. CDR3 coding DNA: TGTGCCAGCTCACCACTAGAGTGGGCAGATACGCAGTATTTT. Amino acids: CASSPLEWADTQYF.

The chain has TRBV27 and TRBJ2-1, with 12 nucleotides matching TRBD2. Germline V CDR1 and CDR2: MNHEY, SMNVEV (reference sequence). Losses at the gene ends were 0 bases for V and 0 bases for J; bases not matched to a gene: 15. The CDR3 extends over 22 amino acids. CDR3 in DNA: TGTGCCAGCAGTTTATCGAGGTTCGGGACTAGCGGGTCGGAAAGCTCCTACAATGAGCAGTTCTTC. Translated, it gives CASSLSRFGTSGSESSYNEQFF.

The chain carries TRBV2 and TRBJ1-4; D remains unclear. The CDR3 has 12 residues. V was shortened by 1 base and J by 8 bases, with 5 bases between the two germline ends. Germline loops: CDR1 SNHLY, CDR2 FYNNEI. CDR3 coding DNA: TGTGCCAGCAGTGAAGTAGGGGAAAAACTGTTTTTT. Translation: CASSEVGEKLFF.

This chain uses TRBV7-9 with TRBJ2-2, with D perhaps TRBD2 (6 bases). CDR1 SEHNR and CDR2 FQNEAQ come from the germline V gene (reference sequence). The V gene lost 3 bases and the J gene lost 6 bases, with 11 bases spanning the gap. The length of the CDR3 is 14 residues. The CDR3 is CASSFAGSPGELFF. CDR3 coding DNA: TGTGCCAGCAGCTTCGCCGGGAGCCCCGGGGAGCTGTTTTTT.

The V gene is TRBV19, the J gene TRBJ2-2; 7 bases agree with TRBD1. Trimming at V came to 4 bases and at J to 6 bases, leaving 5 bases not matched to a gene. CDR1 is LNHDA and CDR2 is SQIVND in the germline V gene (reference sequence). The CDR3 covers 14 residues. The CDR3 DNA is TGTGCCAGTAGTAACCAGGGGGAGTCCGGGGAGCTGTTTTTT. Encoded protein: CASSNQGESGELFF.

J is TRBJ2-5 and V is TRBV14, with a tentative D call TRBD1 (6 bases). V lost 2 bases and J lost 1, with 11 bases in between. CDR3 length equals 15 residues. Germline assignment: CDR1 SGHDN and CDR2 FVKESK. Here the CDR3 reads CASSQRQVTQETQYF. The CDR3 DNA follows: TGTGCCAGCAGCCAACGACAGGTAACCCAAGAGACCCAGTACTTC.

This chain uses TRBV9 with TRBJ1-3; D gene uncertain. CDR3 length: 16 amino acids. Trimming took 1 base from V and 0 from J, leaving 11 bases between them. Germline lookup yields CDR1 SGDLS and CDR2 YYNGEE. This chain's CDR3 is CASSVRLQLSGNTIYF. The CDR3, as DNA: TGTGCCAGCAGCGTACGACTGCAACTCTCTGGAAACACCATATATTTT.

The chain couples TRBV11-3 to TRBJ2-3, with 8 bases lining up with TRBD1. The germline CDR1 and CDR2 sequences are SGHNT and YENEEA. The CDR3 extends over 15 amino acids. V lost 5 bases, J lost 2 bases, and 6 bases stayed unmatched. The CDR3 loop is CASSQGQAYTDTQYF. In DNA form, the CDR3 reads TGTGCCAGCAGCCAGGGACAGGCGTACACAGATACGCAGTATTTT.

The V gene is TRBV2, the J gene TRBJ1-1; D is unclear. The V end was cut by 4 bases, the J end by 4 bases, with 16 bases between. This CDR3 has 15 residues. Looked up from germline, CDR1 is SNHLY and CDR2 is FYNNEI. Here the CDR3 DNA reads TGTGCCAGCAGTGGAACCCCCGGGTTGAGCACTGAAGCTTTCTTT. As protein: CASSGTPGLSTEAFF.

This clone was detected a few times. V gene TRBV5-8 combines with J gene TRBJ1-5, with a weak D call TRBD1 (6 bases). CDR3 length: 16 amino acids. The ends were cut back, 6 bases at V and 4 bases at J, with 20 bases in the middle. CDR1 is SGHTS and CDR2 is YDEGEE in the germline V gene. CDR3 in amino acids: CASTKGVAAGNQPQHF. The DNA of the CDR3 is TGTGCCAGCACCAAGGGGGTCGCGGCAGGGAATCAGCCCCAGCATTTT.

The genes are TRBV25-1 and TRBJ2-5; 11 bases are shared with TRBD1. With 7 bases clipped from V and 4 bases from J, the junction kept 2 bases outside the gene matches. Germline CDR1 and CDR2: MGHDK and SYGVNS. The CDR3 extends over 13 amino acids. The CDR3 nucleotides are TGTGCCAGCAAAGGACAGGGGGCAGAGACCCAGTACTTC. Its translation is CASKGQGAETQYF. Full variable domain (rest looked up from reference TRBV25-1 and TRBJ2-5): EADIYQTPRYLVIGTGKKITLECSQTMGHDKMYWYQQDPGMELHLIHYSYGVNSTEKGDLSSESTVSRIRTEHFPLTLESARPSHTSQYLCASKGQGAETQYFGPGTRLLVL.

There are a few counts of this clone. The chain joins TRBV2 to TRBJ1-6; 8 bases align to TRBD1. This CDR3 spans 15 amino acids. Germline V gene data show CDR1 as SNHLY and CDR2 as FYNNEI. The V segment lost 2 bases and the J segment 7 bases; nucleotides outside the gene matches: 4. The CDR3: CASSEQGAENSPLHF. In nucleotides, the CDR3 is TGTGCCAGCAGTGAACAGGGGGCAGAGAATTCACCCCTCCACTTT.

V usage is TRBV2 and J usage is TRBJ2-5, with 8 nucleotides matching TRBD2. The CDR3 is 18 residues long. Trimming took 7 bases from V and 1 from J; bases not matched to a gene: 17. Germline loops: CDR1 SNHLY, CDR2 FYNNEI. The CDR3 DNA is TGTGCCAGCACCTGGACTCTCGGGGGGGCACAACCCCAAGAGACCCAGTACTTC. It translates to CASTWTLGGAQPQETQYF.

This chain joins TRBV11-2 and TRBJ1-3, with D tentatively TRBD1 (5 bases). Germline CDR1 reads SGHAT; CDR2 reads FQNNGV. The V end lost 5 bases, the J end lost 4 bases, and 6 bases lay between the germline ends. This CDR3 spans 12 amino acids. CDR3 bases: TGTGCCAGCAGCCCAGGGGGAAACACCATATATTTT. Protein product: CASSPGGNTIYF. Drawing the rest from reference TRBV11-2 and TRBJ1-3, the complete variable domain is EAGVAQSPRYKIIEKRQSVAFWCNPISGHATLYWYQQILGQGPKLLIQFQNNGVVDDSQLPKDRFSAERLKGVDSTLKIQPAKLEDSAVYLCASSPGGNTIYFGEGSWLTVV.

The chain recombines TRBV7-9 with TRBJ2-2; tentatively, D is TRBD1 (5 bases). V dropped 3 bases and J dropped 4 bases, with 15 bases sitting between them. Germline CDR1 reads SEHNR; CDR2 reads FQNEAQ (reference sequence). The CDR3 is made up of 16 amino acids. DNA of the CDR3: TGTGCCAGCAGCTTCAATGTTATTAGGGGCACCGGGGAGCTGTTTTTT. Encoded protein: CASSFNVIRGTGELFF.

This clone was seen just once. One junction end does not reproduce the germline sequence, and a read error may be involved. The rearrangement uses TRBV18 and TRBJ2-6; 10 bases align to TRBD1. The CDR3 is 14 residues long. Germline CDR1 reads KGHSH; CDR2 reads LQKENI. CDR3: CASSPGTGADVLTF. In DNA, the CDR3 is TGTGCCAGCTCACCAGGGACAGGGGCCGACGTCCTGACTTTC.

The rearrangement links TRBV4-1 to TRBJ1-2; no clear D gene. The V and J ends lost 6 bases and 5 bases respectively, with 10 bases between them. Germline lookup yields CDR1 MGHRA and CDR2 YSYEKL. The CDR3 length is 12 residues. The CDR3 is CASRGAGYGYTF. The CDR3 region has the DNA TGCGCCAGCAGGGGCGCGGGGTATGGCTACACCTTC.

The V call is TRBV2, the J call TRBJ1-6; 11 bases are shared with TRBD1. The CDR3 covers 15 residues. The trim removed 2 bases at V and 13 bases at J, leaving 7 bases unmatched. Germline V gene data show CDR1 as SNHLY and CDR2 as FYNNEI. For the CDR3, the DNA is TGTGCCAGCAGTGAAAGGGGACAGGGGGTCGGGCCCCTCCACTTT. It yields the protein CASSERGQGVGPLHF.

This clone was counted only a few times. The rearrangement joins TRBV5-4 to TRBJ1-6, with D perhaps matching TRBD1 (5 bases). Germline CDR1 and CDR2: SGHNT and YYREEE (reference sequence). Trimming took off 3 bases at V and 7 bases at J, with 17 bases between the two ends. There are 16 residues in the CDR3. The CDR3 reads CASSSWTPWSNSPLHF. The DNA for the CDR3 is TGTGCCAGCAGCTCATGGACACCTTGGAGCAATTCACCCCTCCACTTT.

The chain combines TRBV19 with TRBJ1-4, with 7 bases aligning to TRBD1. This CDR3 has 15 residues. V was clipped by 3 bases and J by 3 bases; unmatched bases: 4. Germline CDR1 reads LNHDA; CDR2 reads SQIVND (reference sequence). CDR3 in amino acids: CASSMTGTANEKLFF. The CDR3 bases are TGTGCCAGTAGTATGACCGGGACAGCTAATGAAAAACTGTTTTTT.

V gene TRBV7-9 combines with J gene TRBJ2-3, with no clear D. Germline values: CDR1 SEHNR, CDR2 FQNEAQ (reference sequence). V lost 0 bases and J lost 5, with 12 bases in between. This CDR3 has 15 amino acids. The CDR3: CASSLAGPDGDTQYF. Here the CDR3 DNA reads TGTGCCAGCAGCTTAGCAGGCCCGGACGGAGATACGCAGTATTTT. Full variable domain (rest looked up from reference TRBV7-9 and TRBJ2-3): DTGVSQNPRHKITKRGQNVTFRCDPISEHNRLYWYRQTLGQGPEFLTYFQNEAQLEKSRLLSDRFSAERPKGSFSTLEIQRTEQGDSAMYLCASSLAGPDGDTQYFGPGTRLTVL.

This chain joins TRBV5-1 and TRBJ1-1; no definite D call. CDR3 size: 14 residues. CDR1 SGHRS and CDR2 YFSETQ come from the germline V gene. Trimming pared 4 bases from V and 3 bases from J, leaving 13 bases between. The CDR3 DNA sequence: TGCGCCAGCAGCCCGGCCCCCGGGGACACTGAAGCTTTCTTT. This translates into CASSPAPGDTEAFF.

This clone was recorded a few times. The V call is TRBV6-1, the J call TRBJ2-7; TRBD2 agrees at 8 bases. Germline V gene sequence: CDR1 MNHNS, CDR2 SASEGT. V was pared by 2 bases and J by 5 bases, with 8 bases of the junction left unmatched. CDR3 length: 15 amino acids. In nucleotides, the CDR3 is TGTGCCAGCAGTGAATCCAGCGGGAGTGTCCACGAGCAGTACTTC. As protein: CASSESSGSVHEQYF.

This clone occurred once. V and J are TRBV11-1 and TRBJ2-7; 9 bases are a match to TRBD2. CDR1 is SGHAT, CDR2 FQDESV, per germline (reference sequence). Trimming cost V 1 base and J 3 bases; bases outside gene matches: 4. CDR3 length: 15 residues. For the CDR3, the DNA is TGTGCCAGCAGCTTAGTAGGACTAGCGAACTACGAGCAGTACTTC. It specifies CASSLVGLANYEQYF.

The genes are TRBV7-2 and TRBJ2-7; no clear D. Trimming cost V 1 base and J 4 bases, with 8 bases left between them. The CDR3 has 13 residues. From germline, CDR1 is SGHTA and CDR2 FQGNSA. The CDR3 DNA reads TGTGCCAGCAGCTTAGAACAATGGTACGAGCAGTACTTC. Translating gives CASSLEQWYEQYF.

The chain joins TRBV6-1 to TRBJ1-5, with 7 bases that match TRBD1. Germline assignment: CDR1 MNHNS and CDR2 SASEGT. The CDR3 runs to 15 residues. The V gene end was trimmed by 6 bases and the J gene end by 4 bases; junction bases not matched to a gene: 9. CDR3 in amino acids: CASSLRQGGNQPQHF. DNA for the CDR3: TGTGCCAGCAGCCTTCGACAGGGAGGAAATCAGCCCCAGCATTTT.

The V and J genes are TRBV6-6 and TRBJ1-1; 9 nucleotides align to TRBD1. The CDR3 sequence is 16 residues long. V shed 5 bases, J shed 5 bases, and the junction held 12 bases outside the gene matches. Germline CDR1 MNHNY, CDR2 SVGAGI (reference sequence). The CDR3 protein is CASSPPDRGVRTEAFF. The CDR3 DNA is TGTGCCAGCAGTCCTCCGGACAGGGGCGTTCGAACTGAAGCTTTCTTT.

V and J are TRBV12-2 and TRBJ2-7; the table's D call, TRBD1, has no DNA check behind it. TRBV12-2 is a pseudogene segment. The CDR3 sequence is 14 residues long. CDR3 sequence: CASLERDSPYEQYV. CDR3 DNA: TGTGCAAGTCTCGAACGGGACAGTCCCTACGAGCAGTACGTC.

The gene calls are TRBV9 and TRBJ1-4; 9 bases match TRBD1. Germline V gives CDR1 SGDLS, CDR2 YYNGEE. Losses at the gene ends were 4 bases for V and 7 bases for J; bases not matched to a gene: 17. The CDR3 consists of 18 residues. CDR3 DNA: TGTGCCAGCAGCCCCGGCACCCGGGACAGGGCATTTCGTGAAAAACTGTTTTTT. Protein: CASSPGTRDRAFREKLFF.

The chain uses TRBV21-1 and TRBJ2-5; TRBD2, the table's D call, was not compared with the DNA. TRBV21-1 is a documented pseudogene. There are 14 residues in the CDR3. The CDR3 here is CASSTRLARETQYF. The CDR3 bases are TGTGCCAGCAGCACGCGACTAGCCCGAGAGACCCAGTACTTC.

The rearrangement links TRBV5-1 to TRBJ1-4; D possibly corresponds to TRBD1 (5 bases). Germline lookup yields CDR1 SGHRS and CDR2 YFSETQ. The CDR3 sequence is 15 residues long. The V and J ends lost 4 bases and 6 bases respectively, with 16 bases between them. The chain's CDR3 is CASSISGSGDEKLFF. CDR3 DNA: TGCGCCAGCAGCATATCAGGGTCGGGGGATGAAAAACTGTTTTTT.